The TCR beta chain under discussion was sequenced for a study of regulatory T cells in long-lasting Graves disease (dated by TCRdb to the early 2020s). For context, the study as a whole: Newly diagnosed Graves' disease patients had taken antithyroid drugs for less than 3 months. Persistent Graves' disease patients were compared with newly diagnosed Graves' disease patients by peripheral blood TCR sequencing and RNA sequencing. The study was registered as a clinical trial and conducted in China. A total of about 35 samples underwent TCR sequencing, from about 13 patients with persistent Graves' disease and roughly 20 patients with newly diagnosed Graves' disease. Points the paper makes about the study in general: Sequencing and analysis were limited to the TCR beta chain. A larger number of public clonotypes was shared among persistent patients (about 2,700) than among newly diagnosed patients (around 970). TRBV28, TRBJ1-2 and TRBJ2-5 were preferentially used in persistent disease, while TRBV20-1 and TRBJ2-1 were favored in newly diagnosed disease. The small sample size was acknowledged by the authors as a limitation that may reduce accuracy. Compared with newly diagnosed patients, patients with persistent Graves' disease had lower TCR Shannon entropy and fewer highly expanded clones, which suggests clonal expansion. The study examined only peripheral blood because the primary lesion, thyroid tissue, could not be accessed.

Libraries were constructed by multiplex PCR. The listed sequencing device is Illumina HiSeq 4000. CDR3 regions were amplified by Arm-PCR with iRepertoire HTBI primers to construct TCR beta libraries. PCR products were gel purified before sequencing. The study's processing was this. Gene usage analysis of CDR3 amino acid clonotypes relied on the roughly 67 TRBV and fewer than 15 TRBJ segments identified across samples. COPE and FqMerger were used to merge filtered high-quality paired reads into contigs. Contigs were aligned with BLAST to IMGT TRBV, TRBD and TRBJ reference genes, and CDR3 was defined per IMGT. Any clonotype with a frequency above 0.1% was classified as a highly expanded clone. Shannon entropy served as the measure of repertoire diversity, while the Gini coefficient captured V-J evenness. Clonotypes shared by more than one individual were considered public. The public reads were quality trimmed at Q25 with fastp and then assembled into clones with MiXCR by TCRdb, keeping productive beta chains. A single entry per CDR3 protein holds the most common genes and DNA from its merged rows. For this entry, the V and J calls and clone size follow TCRdb and not the study's own pipeline. The table for this sample lists about 440,000 distinct CDR3 sequences; just under 15% of them were counted only once. The top ten constitute 16% of the sample.

The junction shows trimming of 4 bases on V and 1 base on J, plus 10 bases between the germline ends. The CDR3, cysteine through phenylalanine, is 14 amino acids long. Only the CDR3 portion is preserved as DNA: 42 bases, with reading frame beginning at the first base. The CDR1 and CDR2 encoded by the germline V gene are SGHAT and FQNNGV. This clonotype was counted ten times or more. Which antigen it targets is not known. Nothing much larger sits one base from this clone, and base qualities are not available. The label giving this sample's time point can be read as: newly diagnosed GD, antithyroid drugs for less than 3 months. For both TCR sequencing and RNA sequencing, RNA was extracted from PBMCs using TRIzol. Graves' disease was diagnosed according to American Thyroid Association guidelines. The patients came from an endocrinology department in Xi'an, China. Each patient gave 7.5 to 10 milliliters of peripheral blood, collected in an EDTA anticoagulant tube. Ficoll Paque Plus density gradient separation was used to isolate PBMCs, and no further T cell sorting was done. RNA quality was checked with an Agilent 2100 Bioanalyzer and agarose gel, and concentration with a NanoDrop 2000.

These records were also assigned to another study, of T cells in Graves' hyperthyroidism and ophthalmopathy. The second publication reports: A patient counted as having stable Graves' hyperthyroidism if no progression to ophthalmopathy occurred over 18 months of follow-up. The hyperthyroidism patients were between 18 and 65 years old and newly diagnosed, with a disease duration of less than 2 months. The study excluded patients with uncontrolled infections, other autoimmune diseases, pregnancy or lactation. Diagnoses were established on the basis of clinical symptoms, serum thyroxine and TRAb, thyroid ultrasound, and orbital computed tomography. The first round of RT-PCR for the TCR CDR3 was performed with the HTBI primer set and the Qiagen OneStep RT-PCR kit. Most expanded thyroid clonotypes (frequency above 0.001) were also found in blood, which suggests that blood repertoires may mirror thyroid immune responses. In cross-validation, a model built on a 13 V-J signature told ophthalmopathy apart from stable hyperthyroidism with 85% to 90% sensitivity and around 81% specificity, and in testing the same model reached 80%/75%. In validation, the model predicted progression to ophthalmopathy with just under 71% sensitivity and around 72% specificity, a median of 6.5 months before onset. To identify TCR V-J signatures that set the groups apart, the researchers used a discovery cohort of about a hundred patients, made up of 43 with Graves' ophthalmopathy and about 60 with stable Graves' hyperthyroidism. Prospective prediction of ophthalmopathy was tested in an independent validation cohort consisting of under 20 hyperthyroidism patients and some 15 patients who later progressed to ophthalmopathy. The 75 to 100 discovery patients were divided at random into training and test sets in a 7:3 ratio. In more than 5 Graves' hyperthyroidism patients, the study also compared T-cell repertoires from thyroid tissue with T-cell repertoires from blood. Once sampling was done, hyperthyroidism patients were given methimazole at a starting dose of 30 mg daily, whereas ophthalmopathy patients were given high-dose intravenous methylprednisolone. Libraries were constructed in a second round of multiplex PCR, after which size selection and purification were carried out. Sequencing of the libraries was done on an Illumina HiSeq2000 using paired-end 100 bp reads. SOAPnuke was used to process the raw data, with reads discarded if the reads contained adapters or uncalled bases, had a mean Phred below 15, or lacked an exact constant-primer or identifier match. High-quality paired reads were merged using COPE v1.2.5, and each unique nucleotide sequence was defined as a clonotype. MiTCR v1.1 was used to align clonotypes to the IMGT TRBV, TRBD and TRBJ reference segments. Only V-J combinations with frequency above 0.0001, covering about 99% of repertoires, were analysed. A TCS score was defined as the ratio between F50 (clonal expansion) and ExV (chaos), using BLOSUM62-based TCRdist between CDR3 peptides within each V-J. Welch's t-statistics and random forest reduced fewer than 600 V-J features to 10 to 15, which were used in a naive Bayes classifier (R e1071). No statistical method was used to set the sample size in advance, and investigators knew the group allocation. The paper reports TCR Vbeta CDR3 sequencing of some 140 peripheral blood samples: 43 ophthalmopathy, around 80 hyperthyroidism and some 17 progressor patients.

This sample comprised peripheral blood mononuclear cells (PBMCs), obtained at new diagnosis, from a patient treated with antithyroid drugs. This sequence was found in a woman aged 25 to 39 with Graves disease. Donor details come from another sample of the same person, matched by shared clones. Recombination linked TRBV11-2 to TRBJ1-1; the D segment cannot be called with confidence. The nucleotide sequence reads as follows: TGTGCCAGCAGCTCACCGGGTCGGAACACTGAAGCTTTCTTT. Translated, this gives CASSSPGRNTEAFF.